The clone carrying this T cell receptor (beta chain) came up many times. The data were taken from a study of identical twins. TCRdb passed the 5' RACE reads through MiXCR, listing each CDR3 protein once. The sample lists around 480,000 distinct CDR3 sequences, more than 13% seen once, with 0.5% to 0.65% in the top ten. The CDR3 is 13 amino acids. V lost 3 bases to trimming and J lost 0 bases, with 3 bases between them. The data also belong to a second study, concerning yellow fever vaccine responses in identical twins.

The chain couples TRBV12-3 or TRBV12-4 to TRBJ1-3; D call uncertain. What was sequenced was CD4+ T cells sorted from blood. The receptor comes from a woman aged 18-29 years in good health. CDR3 in DNA: TGTGCCAGCAGTTTTAACTCTGGAAACACCATATATTTT. Residues: CASSFNSGNTIYF.